These 8 T cell receptor beta chains originate from one sample sequenced in a study of beta chain features in type 1 diabetes. cDNA synthesis used the whole RNA isolate, giving expressed TCRB sequences. Some clones are missing from TCRdb's copy, which holds only in-frame ones; the method was immunoSEQ multiplex PCR. The profile shows 300,000 to 450,000 clones, roughly 12% of them singletons. Source material: naive CD4+ T cells from blood. The receptor set was obtained from a man aged 18 to 30 in good health.

The genes are TRBV28 and TRBJ2-7; D is perhaps TRBD2 (5 bases). V gave up 5 bases and J gave up 6 bases, with 14 bases separating them. The CDR3 contains 13 residues. CDR1 and CDR2 from the germline V gene are MDHEN and SYDVKM. The DNA for the CDR3 is TGTGCCAGCAGTCGGAGGCTGCCCTCCGAGCAGTACTTC. It codes for CASSRRLPSEQYF.

The V call is TRBV6-6, the J call TRBJ2-7, with D possibly TRBD2 on 5 matching bases. The CDR3 spans 12 residues. Trimming cost V 0 bases and J 6 bases, with 6 bases left between them. In germline, CDR1 is MNHNY, CDR2 SVGAGI (reference sequence). In nucleotides, the CDR3 is TGTGCCAGCAGTTACTCAGGAGGCGAGCAGTACTTC. Its translation: CASSYSGGEQYF.

V and J are TRBV28 and TRBJ2-1; 9 nucleotides align to TRBD2. Losses at the gene ends were 5 bases for V and 3 bases for J; bases not matched to a gene: 11. Germline V lookup: CDR1 MDHEN, CDR2 SYDVKM. The CDR3 contains 17 residues. The DNA for the CDR3 is TGTGCCAGCAGTATAACCACAAGCGGGAGGCGCTACAATGAGCAGTTCTTC. It translates to CASSITTSGRRYNEQFF.

J is TRBJ1-2 and V is TRBV28, with D uncertain. V was clipped by 7 bases and J by 3 bases, with 15 bases between them. The CDR3 length is 14 residues. Germline values: CDR1 MDHEN, CDR2 SYDVKM. The CDR3 loop reads CASTSLWADYGYTF. The CDR3 nucleotides are TGTGCCAGCACTTCACTGTGGGCTGACTATGGCTACACCTTC.

The rearrangement uses TRBV4-2 and TRBJ1-5; TRBD1 aligns across 7 bases. This CDR3 region has 16 residues. V lost 8 bases to trimming and J lost 6 bases; unmatched junction nucleotides: 16. Germline V gene sequence: CDR1 LGHNA, CDR2 YNFKEQ. CDR3 loop: CASSDPQGVWAQPQHF. CDR3 DNA sequence: TGTGCCAGCTCGGACCCGCAGGGGGTTTGGGCTCAGCCCCAGCATTTT.

This clone came up a few times. The J gene is TRBJ2-7, the V gene TRBV29-1, with D hard to call. V lost 0 bases and J 4 bases, leaving 7 bases between the germline ends. Germline-derived CDR1 and CDR2 are SQVTM and ANQGSEA. The CDR3 is 12 amino acids. CDR3 amino acids: CSVEENQYEQYF. The CDR3, as DNA: TGCAGCGTTGAAGAGAACCAGTACGAGCAGTACTTC.

This clone was counted only a few times. Additional DNA sequences in this sample encode the identical CDR3. The V call is TRBV5-1, the J call TRBJ2-2; no reliable D call. V lost 4 bases and J lost 0, with 7 bases in between. The CDR3 sequence is 14 residues long. Germline values: CDR1 SGHRS, CDR2 YFSETQ. This chain's CDR3 is CASSLNTNTGELFF. Written as DNA, the CDR3 is TGCGCCAGCAGCCTGAACACGAACACCGGGGAGCTGTTTTTT.

The chain has TRBV10-3 and TRBJ2-5, with D perhaps TRBD1 (6 bases). CDR1 and CDR2 from the germline V gene are ENHRY and SYGVKD. The CDR3 is made up of 14 amino acids. With 2 bases removed from V and 7 bases from J, the gap between germline ends came to 14 bases. The CDR3: CAISEPNRAGTQYF. The CDR3 DNA reads as TGTGCCATCAGTGAGCCCAACAGGGCCGGGACCCAGTACTTC.